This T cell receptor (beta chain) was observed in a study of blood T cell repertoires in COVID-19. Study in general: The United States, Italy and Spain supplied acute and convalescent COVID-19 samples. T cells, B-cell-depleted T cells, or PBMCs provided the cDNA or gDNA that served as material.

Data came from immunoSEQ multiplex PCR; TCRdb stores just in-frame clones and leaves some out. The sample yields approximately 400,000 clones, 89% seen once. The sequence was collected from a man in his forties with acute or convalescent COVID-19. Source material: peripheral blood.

CDR3 region: CASSQGTGGAFNTGELFF. As DNA, the CDR3 is TGTGCCAGCAGCCAAGGGACAGGGGGCGCGTTTAACACCGGGGAGCTGTTTTTT. The chain is built from TRBV3-1 (or the pseudogene TRBV3-2) and TRBJ2-2; TRBD1 matches 11 bases. CDR1 LGHDT and CDR2 YNNKEL come from the germline V gene (reference sequence). V trimming: 1 base; J trimming: 2 bases; junction bases outside the gene matches: 6. There are 18 residues in the CDR3.